This T cell receptor beta chain was identified during a study of regulatory T cells in long-lasting Graves disease. V was clipped by 4 bases and J by 7 bases; unmatched bases: 8. CDR1 and CDR2 (germline): LGHDT, YNNKEL (reference sequence). This CDR3 is 15 amino acids long. Time point in this sample: newly diagnosed GD, antithyroid drugs for less than 3 months. Following extraction of RNA from PBMCs, that RNA was used to make the TCR library. Both iRepertoire HTBI primers and Arm-PCR of CDR3 regions were used to build the TCR beta libraries. Original handling: Samples collectively showed 60 to 75 TRBV and fewer than 15 TRBJ segments. In TCRdb, the multiplex PCR reads were re-called with MiXCR into one record per CDR3 protein. TCRdb's processing, not the study's, gives the V and J calls here. The profile shows fewer than 650,000 distinct CDR3 sequences, roughly 15% of them singletons. The data were also submitted as part of a second study, on T cells in Graves' hyperthyroidism and ophthalmopathy. That paper states: Using the HTBI primer set, a first-round RT-PCR was run on the TCR CDR3. Most thyroid clonotypes with frequency above 0.001 were detected in blood.

This chain uses TRBV3-1 with TRBJ2-2, with 8 bases lining up with TRBD1. The TCR sequence derives from a woman aged 25 to 39 with Graves disease. The input for sequencing was peripheral blood mononuclear cells (PBMCs), taken at new diagnosis, from a patient treated with antithyroid drugs. In DNA, the CDR3 is TGTGCCAGCAGCCGCCGACAGGGGTATAACGGGGAGCTGTTTTTT. Its protein is CASSRRQGYNGELFF.